Listed below are T cell receptor beta chains from one sample, sequenced in a study of regulatory T cells in long-lasting Graves disease. TCRdb fed the multiplex PCR reads into MiXCR, producing one record per CDR3 protein. In the table there are roughly 610,000 distinct CDR3 sequences, about 16% of which are singletons. This same sample was also part of a study on T cells in Graves' hyperthyroidism and ophthalmopathy.

Specimen: peripheral blood mononuclear cells (PBMCs), collected at new diagnosis, from a patient treated with antithyroid drugs. The origin of the receptors is a young man with Graves disease. The CDR3 runs from the conserved cysteine through the conserved F or W. A D gene is named only where the DNA matches it firmly. The size of a clone is reported for some rows only, either as once, few or many, or as a class for expanded clones.

CASSLDNSGTPGEQFF | TGCGCCAGCAGCTTGGACAATAGCGGGACGCCTGGTGAGCAGTTCTTC | 16 | many | TRBD2 | TRBJ2-1 | TRBV5-1
CSARNPQGLAGANWDEQFF | TGCAGTGCTAGAAACCCCCAAGGACTAGCGGGAGCCAATTGGGATGAGCAGTTCTTC | 19 | many | TRBD2 | TRBJ2-1 | TRBV20-1
CSAGQDNSNQPQHF | TGCAGTGCTGGACAGGACAATAGCAATCAGCCCCAGCATTTT | 14 | few | TRBD1 | TRBJ1-5 | TRBV20-1
CASSLAADNTDTQYF | TGTGCCAGCAGCTTGGCTGCGGATAACACAGATACGCAGTATTTT | 15 | few | - | TRBJ2-3 | TRBV5-4
CASSLGVGKNIQYF | TGTGCCAGCAGCCTCGGGGTTGGCAAAAACATTCAGTACTTC | 14 | - | - | TRBJ2-4 | TRBV7-3
CASRSDRDNSPLHF | TGTGCCAGCAGGTCGGACAGGGATAATTCACCCCTCCACTTT | 14 | few | TRBD1 | TRBJ1-6 | TRBV12-3/TRBV12-4
CASSQGLWDRLYEQYF | TGTGCCAGCAGCCAAGGGTTGTGGGACAGATTATACGAGCAGTACTTC | 16 | few | TRBD1 | TRBJ2-7 | TRBV3-1
CASTRSGGTDTEAFF | TGCGCCAGCACTCGATCAGGGGGAACGGACACTGAAGCTTTCTTT | 15 | many | TRBD1 | TRBJ1-1 | TRBV5-1
CASKGLAANTGELFF | TGTGCCAGCAAAGGACTAGCAGCGAACACCGGGGAGCTGTTTTTT | 15 | many | TRBD2 | TRBJ2-2 | TRBV28
CSARDRGRREKLFF | TGCAGTGCTCGAGACAGGGGGCGCAGGGAAAAACTGTTTTTT | 14 | once | TRBD1 | TRBJ1-4 | TRBV20-1
CASSDPHSGGTQYF | TGCGCCAGCAGTGACCCCCATAGCGGGGGTACGCAGTATTTT | 14 | - | TRBD2 | TRBJ2-3 | TRBV10-1
CSVRSSGTYEQYF | TGCAGCGTGCGATCTAGCGGGACCTACGAGCAGTACTTC | 13 | many | TRBD2 | TRBJ2-7 | TRBV29-1
CASSPTVPLYEQYF | TGTGCCAGCAGCCCGACAGTTCCTCTCTACGAGCAGTACTTC | 14 | many | - | TRBJ2-7 | TRBV7-8
CASSYLGEASNEQFF | TGTGCCAGCTCATACCTGGGGGAAGCCTCAAATGAGCAGTTCTTC | 15 | few | - | TRBJ2-1 | TRBV28
CATSRGQGARTDTQYF | TGTGCCACCAGCAGAGGACAGGGGGCGAGGACAGATACGCAGTATTTT | 16 | once | TRBD1 | TRBJ2-3 | TRBV15
CASRRGQNIQYF | TGTGCCAGCAGGAGGGGCCAAAACATTCAGTACTTC | 12 | few | - | TRBJ2-4 | TRBV28
CSVALGAGPQETQYF | TGCAGCGTTGCTTTGGGAGCGGGCCCGCAAGAGACCCAGTACTTC | 15 | few | - | TRBJ2-5 | TRBV29-1
CASSGRGTSGRSSYNEQFF | TGTGCCAGCAGCGGAAGGGGGACTAGCGGGAGAAGTTCCTACAATGAGCAGTTCTTC | 19 | few | TRBD2 | TRBJ2-1 | TRBV11-2
CSVRQGIDTQYF | TGCAGCGTTAGACAGGGAATAGATACGCAGTATTTT | 12 | - | TRBD1 | TRBJ2-3 | TRBV29-1
CASSLSSLGNQPQHF | TGTGCCAGCAGTTTATCGAGTCTGGGGAATCAGCCCCAGCATTTT | 15 | - | - | TRBJ1-5 | TRBV27
CASSLSGGPLSTDTQYF | TGTGCCAGCAGTTTATCTGGGGGGCCGCTAAGCACAGATACGCAGTATTTT | 17 | many | - | TRBJ2-3 | TRBV28
CASSLSIGQALNTEAFF | TGTGCCAGCAGCTTATCAATTGGGCAGGCTCTGAACACTGAAGCTTTCTTT | 17 | few | - | TRBJ1-1 | TRBV5-4
CARAKGETNTEAFF | TGTGCCAGAGCAAAGGGGGAAACGAACACTGAAGCTTTCTTT | 14 | many | - | TRBJ1-1 | TRBV2
CSVGASARETQYF | TGCAGCGTTGGGGCCAGCGCTAGGGAGACCCAGTACTTC | 13 | few | - | TRBJ2-5 | TRBV29-1
CASSPARAGAYEQYF | TGTGCCAGCAGTCCAGCCAGAGCGGGAGCCTACGAGCAGTACTTC | 15 | many | TRBD2 | TRBJ2-7 | TRBV27
CASSYLGPGELFF | TGTGCCAGCAGTTACCTTGGCCCCGGGGAGCTGTTTTTT | 13 | - | - | TRBJ2-2 | TRBV6-5
CASSTLEGQGGNGELFF | TGTGCCAGCAGCACGCTCGAAGGACAGGGGGGTAACGGGGAGCTGTTTTTT | 17 | - | TRBD1 | TRBJ2-2 | TRBV7-9
CASSGTSGDYEQYF | TGTGCCAGTAGTGGGACTAGCGGTGACTACGAGCAGTACTTC | 14 | few | TRBD2 | TRBJ2-7 | TRBV19
CASSSPDRTSSYEQYF | TGTGCCAGCAGTTCTCCCGACAGGACCAGCTCCTACGAGCAGTACTTC | 16 | many | - | TRBJ2-7 | TRBV27
CASSDRQAGTDTQYF | TGTGCCAGCAGCGATAGACAGGCCGGCACAGATACGCAGTATTTT | 15 | many | - | TRBJ2-3 | TRBV7-9
CASSSAPEQFF | TGTGCCAGCAGCTCGGCGCCTGAGCAGTTCTTC | 11 | many | - | TRBJ2-1 | TRBV11-2
CASSFKRETRNEQFF | TGTGCCAGCAGCTTTAAGCGGGAGACTAGGAATGAGCAGTTCTTC | 15 | - | TRBD2 | TRBJ2-1 | TRBV13
CASSLSGTGAVEQYF | TGTGCCAGCAGCTTGTCAGGGACGGGGGCTGTCGAGCAGTACTTC | 15 | few | - | TRBJ2-7 | TRBV5-4
CSARDPGLAGNEQFF | TGCAGTGCTAGAGATCCGGGACTAGCGGGTAATGAGCAGTTCTTC | 15 | few | TRBD2 | TRBJ2-1 | TRBV20-1
CASRVGGPSNQPQHF | TGTGCCAGCCGGGTCGGGGGGCCTAGCAATCAGCCCCAGCATTTT | 15 | few | - | TRBJ1-5 | TRBV27
CASSPLGTTETQYF | TGTGCCAGCAGTCCCCTCGGGACGACGGAGACCCAGTACTTC | 14 | many | - | TRBJ2-5 | TRBV28
CATSESGTGVLNTEAFF | TGTGCCACCAGCGAGAGTGGGACAGGAGTTTTGAACACTGAAGCTTTCTTT | 17 | many | TRBD1 | TRBJ1-1 | TRBV15
CASSFGDNRMNTEAFF | TGTGCCAGCAGTTTTGGGGACAACCGAATGAACACTGAAGCTTTCTTT | 16 | many | - | TRBJ1-1 | TRBV28
CASSEAWGEQYF | TGTGCCAGCAGTGAAGCTTGGGGTGAGCAGTACTTC | 12 | - | - | TRBJ2-7 | TRBV6-1
CATSLERGNTEAFF | TGTGCCACCAGCTTAGAGAGGGGGAACACTGAAGCTTTCTTT | 14 | - | - | TRBJ1-1 | TRBV15
CASSQHPGIPGNTIYF | TGCGCCAGCAGCCAGCATCCAGGGATTCCTGGAAACACCATATATTTT | 16 | - | - | TRBJ1-3 | TRBV4-1
CASSSYSAGELVF | TGCGCCAGCAGTAGCTATTCGGCCGGGGAGCTGGTTTTT | 13 | few | - | TRBJ2-2 | TRBV5-1
CASSPDGSYSNQPQHF | TGCGCCAGCAGCCCGGACGGATCTTATAGCAATCAGCCCCAGCATTTT | 16 | few | - | TRBJ1-5 | TRBV5-1
CSASKGNIQYF | TGCAGTGCTAGTAAGGGAAACATTCAGTACTTC | 11 | - | - | TRBJ2-4 | TRBV20-1
CASRGDGSYEQYF | TGCGCCAGCCGGGGGGATGGGTCCTACGAGCAGTACTTC | 13 | many | TRBD2 | TRBJ2-7 | TRBV5-1
CASSSGYSSYNEQFF | TGTGCCAGCAGCTCCGGCTACAGCTCCTACAATGAGCAGTTCTTC | 15 | - | - | TRBJ2-1 | TRBV7-6
CAWRRSGTYEQYF | TGTGCCTGGAGAAGGTCAGGCACCTACGAGCAGTACTTC | 13 | many | - | TRBJ2-7 | TRBV30
CASSLDWPYEQYF | TGTGCCAGCAGCTTAGATTGGCCCTACGAGCAGTACTTC | 13 | many | - | TRBJ2-7 | TRBV7-6
CSVESGESISGYTF | TGCAGTGTCGAGTCAGGGGAGAGTATCTCTGGCTACACCTTC | 14 | - | - | TRBJ1-2 | TRBV20-1
CASSRDRGEKLFF | TGTGCTAGTTCTCGGGACAGGGGAGAGAAACTGTTTTTT | 13 | many | TRBD1 | TRBJ1-4 | TRBV12-5
CSVERDRGGYEQYF | TGCAGCGTTGAAAGGGACAGGGGAGGCTACGAGCAGTACTTC | 14 | many | TRBD1 | TRBJ2-7 | TRBV29-1
CATSQASGKTQYF | TGTGCCACCAGTCAGGCTAGCGGGAAGACGCAGTATTTT | 13 | many | TRBD2 | TRBJ2-3 | TRBV24-1
CASSALGGAEQFF | TGTGCCAGCAGCGCCCTCGGGGGGGCTGAGCAGTTCTTC | 13 | - | TRBD2 | TRBJ2-1 | TRBV9
CATSVSGREYTGELFF | TGTGCCACCAGTGTTAGCGGGAGGGAGTACACCGGGGAGCTGTTTTTT | 16 | - | TRBD2 | TRBJ2-2 | TRBV24-1
CASSLRPEGSDTQYF | TGTGCCAGCAGCCTGCGTCCGGAGGGCTCAGATACGCAGTATTTT | 15 | many | - | TRBJ2-3 | TRBV12-3/TRBV12-4
CASSLGSLEGYTF | TGTGCCAGCAGCTTAGGATCGCTGGAAGGCTACACCTTC | 13 | - | - | TRBJ1-2 | TRBV7-9
CAWRPPGANYGYTF | TGTGCCTGGAGACCCCCGGGGGCTAACTATGGCTACACCTTC | 14 | - | - | TRBJ1-2 | TRBV30
CASSLAGDRLITDTQYF | TGCGCCAGCAGCTTGGCCGGGGACAGATTGATCACAGATACGCAGTATTTT | 17 | many | TRBD1 | TRBJ2-3 | TRBV5-1
CATSGEGTDTQYF | TGTGCCACCAGTGGCGAGGGGACAGATACGCAGTATTTT | 13 | many | - | TRBJ2-3 | TRBV24-1